This T cell receptor beta chain was identified during a study of T cell changes during pregnancy in multiple sclerosis. This CDR3 spans 13 amino acids. After removal of 5 bases from V and 4 bases from J, the junction contained 4 bases not matched to a gene. From germline, CDR1 is MNHEY and CDR2 SMNVEV (reference sequence). Some clones are missing from TCRdb's copy, which holds only in-frame ones; the method was immunoSEQ multiplex PCR. Here the sample spans tens of thousands of clones, 90% to 95% being singletons. The TCR comes from a female donor with multiple sclerosis, enrolled in a pregnancy study. The rearrangement uses TRBV27 and TRBJ1-2; TRBD1 matches 7 bases. The sequencing used peripheral blood, collected in the third trimester of pregnancy. This CDR3 reads CASSAWDSYGYTF. CDR3 in DNA: TGTGCCAGCAGTGCGTGGGACAGCTATGGCTACACCTTC.